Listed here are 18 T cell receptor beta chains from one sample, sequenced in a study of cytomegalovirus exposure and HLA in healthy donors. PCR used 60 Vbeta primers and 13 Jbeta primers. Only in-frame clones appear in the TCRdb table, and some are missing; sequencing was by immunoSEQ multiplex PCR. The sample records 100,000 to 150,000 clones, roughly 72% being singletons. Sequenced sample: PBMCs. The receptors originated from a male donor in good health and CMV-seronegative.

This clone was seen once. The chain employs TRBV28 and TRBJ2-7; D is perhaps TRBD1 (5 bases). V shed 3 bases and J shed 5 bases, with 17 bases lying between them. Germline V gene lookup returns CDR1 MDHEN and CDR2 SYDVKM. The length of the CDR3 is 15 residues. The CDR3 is CASSFGARMYDEQYF. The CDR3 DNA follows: TGTGCCAGCAGTTTTGGGGCACGGATGTATGACGAGCAGTACTTC. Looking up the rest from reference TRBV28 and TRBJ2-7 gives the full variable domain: DVKVTQSSRYLVKRTGEKVFLECVQDMDHENMFWYRQDPGLGLRLIYFSYDVKMKEKGDIPEGYSVSREKKERFSLILESASTNQTSMYLCASSFGARMYDEQYFGPGTRLTVT.

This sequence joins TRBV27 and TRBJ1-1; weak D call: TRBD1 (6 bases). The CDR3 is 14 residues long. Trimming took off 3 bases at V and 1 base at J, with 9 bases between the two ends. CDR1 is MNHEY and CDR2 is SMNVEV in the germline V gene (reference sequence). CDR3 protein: CASSFHRANTEAFF. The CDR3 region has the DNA TGTGCCAGCAGTTTCCACAGGGCGAACACTGAAGCTTTCTTT.

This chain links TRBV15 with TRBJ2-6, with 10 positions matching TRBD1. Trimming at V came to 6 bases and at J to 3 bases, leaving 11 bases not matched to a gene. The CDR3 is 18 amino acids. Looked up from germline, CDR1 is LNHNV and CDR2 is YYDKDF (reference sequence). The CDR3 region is CATRGRRQGAVGANVLTF. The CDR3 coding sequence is TGTGCCACCAGGGGACGCCGACAGGGGGCTGTTGGGGCCAACGTCCTGACTTTC.

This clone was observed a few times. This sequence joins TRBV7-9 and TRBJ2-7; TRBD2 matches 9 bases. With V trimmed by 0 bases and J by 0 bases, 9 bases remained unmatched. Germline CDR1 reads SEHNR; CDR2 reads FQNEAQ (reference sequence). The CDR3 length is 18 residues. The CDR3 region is CASSLARLAEISSYEQYF. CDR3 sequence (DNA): TGTGCCAGCAGCTTAGCACGACTAGCGGAAATCTCCTCCTACGAGCAGTACTTC.

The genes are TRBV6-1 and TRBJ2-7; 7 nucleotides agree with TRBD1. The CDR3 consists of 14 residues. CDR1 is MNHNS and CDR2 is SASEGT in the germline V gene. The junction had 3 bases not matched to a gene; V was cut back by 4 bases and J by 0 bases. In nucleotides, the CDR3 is TGTGCCAGCAGTGGACAGGGCTACTCCTACGAGCAGTACTTC. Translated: CASSGQGYSYEQYF.

The CDR3 nucleotides are TGTGCCAGCAGTTTAAGGGGTTTGGACAATCAGCCCCAGCATTTT. This codes for CASSLRGLDNQPQHF. This chain links TRBV28 with TRBJ1-5; weak D call: TRBD1 (5 bases). V shed 2 bases and J shed 3 bases, with 11 bases lying between them. Germline lookup yields CDR1 MDHEN and CDR2 SYDVKM. The CDR3 extends over 15 amino acids.

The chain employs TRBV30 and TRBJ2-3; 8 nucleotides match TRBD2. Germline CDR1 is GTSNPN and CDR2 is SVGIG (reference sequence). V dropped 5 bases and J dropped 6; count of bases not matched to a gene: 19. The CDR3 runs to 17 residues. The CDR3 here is CAWAPAGAPWLADTQYF. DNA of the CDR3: TGTGCCTGGGCCCCAGCGGGGGCCCCTTGGTTGGCGGATACGCAGTATTTT.

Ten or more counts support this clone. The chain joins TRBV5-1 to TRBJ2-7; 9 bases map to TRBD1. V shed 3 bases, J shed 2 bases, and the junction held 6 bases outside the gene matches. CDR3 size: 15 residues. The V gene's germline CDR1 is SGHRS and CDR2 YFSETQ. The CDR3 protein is CASSYGQGITYEQYF. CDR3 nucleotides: TGCGCCAGCAGCTACGGACAGGGGATAACCTACGAGCAGTACTTC.

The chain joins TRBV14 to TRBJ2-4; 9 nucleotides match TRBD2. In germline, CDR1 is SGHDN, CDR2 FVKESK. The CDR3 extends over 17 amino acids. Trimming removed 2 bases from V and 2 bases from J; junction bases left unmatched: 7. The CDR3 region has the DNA TGTGCCAGCAGCCAACTTAGCGGGAGTGGGACCAAAAACATTCAGTACTTC. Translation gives CASSQLSGSGTKNIQYF.

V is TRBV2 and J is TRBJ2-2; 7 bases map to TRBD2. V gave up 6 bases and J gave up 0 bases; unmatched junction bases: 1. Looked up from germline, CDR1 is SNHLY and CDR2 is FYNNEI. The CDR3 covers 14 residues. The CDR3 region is CASSREANTGELFF. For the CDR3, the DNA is TGTGCCAGCAGCCGGGAGGCGAACACCGGGGAGCTGTTTTTT.

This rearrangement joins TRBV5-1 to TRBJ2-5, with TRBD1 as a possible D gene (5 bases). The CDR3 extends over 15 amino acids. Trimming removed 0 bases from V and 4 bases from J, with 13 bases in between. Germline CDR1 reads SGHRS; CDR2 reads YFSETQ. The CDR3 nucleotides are TGCGCCAGCAGCTTGGATGGACAAAAAATAGAGACCCAGTACTTC. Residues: CASSLDGQKIETQYF.

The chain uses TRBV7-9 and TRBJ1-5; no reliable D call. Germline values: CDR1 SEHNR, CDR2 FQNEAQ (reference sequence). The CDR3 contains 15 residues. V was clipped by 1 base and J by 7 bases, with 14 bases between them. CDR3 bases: TGTGCCAGCAGCTTAGGACCGGGTTTCAACCAGCCCCAGCATTTT. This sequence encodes CASSLGPGFNQPQHF. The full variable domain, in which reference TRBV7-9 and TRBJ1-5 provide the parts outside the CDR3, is DTGVSQNPRHKITKRGQNVTFRCDPISEHNRLYWYRQTLGQGPEFLTYFQNEAQLEKSRLLSDRFSAERPKGSFSTLEIQRTEQGDSAMYLCASSLGPGFNQPQHFGDGTRLSIL.

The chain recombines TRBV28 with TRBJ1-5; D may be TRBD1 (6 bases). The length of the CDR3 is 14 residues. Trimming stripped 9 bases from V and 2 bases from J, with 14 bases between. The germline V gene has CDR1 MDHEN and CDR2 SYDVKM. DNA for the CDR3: TGTGCCAGTACAGGGCCCGGGGGCAATCAGCCCCAGCATTTT. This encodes CASTGPGGNQPQHF.

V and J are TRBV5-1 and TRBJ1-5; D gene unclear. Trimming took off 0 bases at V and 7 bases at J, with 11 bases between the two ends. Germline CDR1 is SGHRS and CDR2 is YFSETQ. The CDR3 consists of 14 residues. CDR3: CASSLDGVGQPQHF. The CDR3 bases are TGCGCCAGCAGCTTGGACGGGGTCGGACAGCCCCAGCATTTT.

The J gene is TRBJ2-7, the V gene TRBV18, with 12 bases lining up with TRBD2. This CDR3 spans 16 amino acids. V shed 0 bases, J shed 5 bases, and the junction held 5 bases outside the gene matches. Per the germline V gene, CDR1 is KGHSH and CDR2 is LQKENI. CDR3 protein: CASSPPLAGGPHEQYF. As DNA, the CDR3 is TGTGCCAGCTCACCACCGCTAGCGGGGGGGCCCCACGAGCAGTACTTC.

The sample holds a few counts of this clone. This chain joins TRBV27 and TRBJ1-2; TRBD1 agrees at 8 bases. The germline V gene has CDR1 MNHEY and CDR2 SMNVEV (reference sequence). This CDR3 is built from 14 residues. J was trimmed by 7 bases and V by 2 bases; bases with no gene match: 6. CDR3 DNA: TGTGCCAGCAGTTTAGCAGGGGGCTCGGGTGGCTACACCTTC. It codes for CASSLAGGSGGYTF.

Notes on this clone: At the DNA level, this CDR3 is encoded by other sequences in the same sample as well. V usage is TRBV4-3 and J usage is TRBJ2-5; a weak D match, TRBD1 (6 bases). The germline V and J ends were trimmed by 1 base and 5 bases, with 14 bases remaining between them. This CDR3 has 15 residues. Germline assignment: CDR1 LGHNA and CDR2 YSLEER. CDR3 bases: TGCGCCAGCAGCCAAGTCTTAGGGGGTTGGGAGACCCAGTACTTC. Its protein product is CASSQVLGGWETQYF.

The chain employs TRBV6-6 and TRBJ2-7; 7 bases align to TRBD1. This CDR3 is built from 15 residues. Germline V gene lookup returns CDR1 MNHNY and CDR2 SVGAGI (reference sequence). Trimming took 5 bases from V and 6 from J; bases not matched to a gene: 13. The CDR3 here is CASSLYHGQAGEQYF. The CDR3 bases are TGTGCCAGCAGTCTCTACCATGGACAGGCGGGCGAGCAGTACTTC.